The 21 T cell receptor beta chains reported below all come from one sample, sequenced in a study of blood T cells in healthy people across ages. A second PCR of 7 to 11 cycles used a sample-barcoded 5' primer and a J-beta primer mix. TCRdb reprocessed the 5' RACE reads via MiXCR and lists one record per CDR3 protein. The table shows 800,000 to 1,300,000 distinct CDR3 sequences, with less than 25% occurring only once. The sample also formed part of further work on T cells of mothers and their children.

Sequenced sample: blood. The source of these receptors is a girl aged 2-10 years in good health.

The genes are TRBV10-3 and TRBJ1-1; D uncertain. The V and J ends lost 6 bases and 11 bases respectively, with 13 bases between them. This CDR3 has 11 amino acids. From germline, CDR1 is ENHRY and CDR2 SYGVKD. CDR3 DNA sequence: TGTGCCATCAGACTGGGCCACGCGGCTTTCTTT. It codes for CAIRLGHAAFF.

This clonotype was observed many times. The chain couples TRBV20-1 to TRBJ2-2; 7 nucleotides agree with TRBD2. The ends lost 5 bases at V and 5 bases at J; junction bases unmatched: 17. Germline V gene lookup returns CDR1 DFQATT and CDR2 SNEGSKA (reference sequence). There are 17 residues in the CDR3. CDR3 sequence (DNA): TGCAGTGCTCTAACCGATTTCGGCGGGAGTGTAACCGGGGAGCTGTTTTTT. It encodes CSALTDFGGSVTGELFF.

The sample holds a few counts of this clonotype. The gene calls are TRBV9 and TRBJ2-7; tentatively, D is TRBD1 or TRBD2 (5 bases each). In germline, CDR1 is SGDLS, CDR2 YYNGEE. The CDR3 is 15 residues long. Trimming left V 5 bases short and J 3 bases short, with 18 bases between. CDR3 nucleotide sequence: TGTGCCAGCAGTTCCAATCCAGGGACCCGCTACGAGCAGTACTTC. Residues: CASSSNPGTRYEQYF.

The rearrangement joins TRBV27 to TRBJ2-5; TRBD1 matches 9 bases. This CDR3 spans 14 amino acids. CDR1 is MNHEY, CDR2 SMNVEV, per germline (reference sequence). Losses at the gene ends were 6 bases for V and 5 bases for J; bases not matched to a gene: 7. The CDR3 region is CASRNRGLGETQYF. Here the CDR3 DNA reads TGTGCCAGCAGGAACAGGGGGCTGGGGGAGACCCAGTACTTC.

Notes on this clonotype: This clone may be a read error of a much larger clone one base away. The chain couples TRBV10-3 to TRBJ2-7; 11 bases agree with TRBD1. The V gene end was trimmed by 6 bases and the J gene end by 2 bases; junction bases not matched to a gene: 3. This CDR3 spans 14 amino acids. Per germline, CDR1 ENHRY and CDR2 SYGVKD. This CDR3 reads CAISPGQGAYEQYF. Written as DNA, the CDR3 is TGTGCCATCAGCCCGGGACAGGGGGCCTACGAGCAGTACTTC.

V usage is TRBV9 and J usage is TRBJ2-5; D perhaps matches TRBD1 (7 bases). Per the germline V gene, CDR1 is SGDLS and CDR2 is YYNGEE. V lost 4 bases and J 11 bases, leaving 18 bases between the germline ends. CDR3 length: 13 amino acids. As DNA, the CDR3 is TGTGCCAGCAGCCCCCTCGACAGGGAGGAGCAGTACTTC. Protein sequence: CASSPLDREEQYF.

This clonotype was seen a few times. CDR3 loop: CASSLDPARPLQETQYF. The CDR3 coding sequence is TGTGCCAGCAGCTTAGACCCAGCCCGTCCCCTTCAAGAGACCCAGTACTTC. This chain links TRBV7-9 with TRBJ2-5; no clear D gene. V was shortened by 1 base and J by 2 bases, with 17 bases between the two germline ends. Germline CDR1 is SEHNR and CDR2 is FQNEAQ (reference sequence). CDR3 size: 17 residues.

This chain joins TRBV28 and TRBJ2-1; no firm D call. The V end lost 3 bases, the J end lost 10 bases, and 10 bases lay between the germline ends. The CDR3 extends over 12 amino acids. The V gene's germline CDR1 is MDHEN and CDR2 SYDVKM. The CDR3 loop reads CASSFYSGEQFF. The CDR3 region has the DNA TGTGCCAGCAGTTTTTACAGTGGCGAGCAGTTCTTC. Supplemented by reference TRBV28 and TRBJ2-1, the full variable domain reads DVKVTQSSRYLVKRTGEKVFLECVQDMDHENMFWYRQDPGLGLRLIYFSYDVKMKEKGDIPEGYSVSREKKERFSLILESASTNQTSMYLCASSFYSGEQFFGPGTRLTVL.

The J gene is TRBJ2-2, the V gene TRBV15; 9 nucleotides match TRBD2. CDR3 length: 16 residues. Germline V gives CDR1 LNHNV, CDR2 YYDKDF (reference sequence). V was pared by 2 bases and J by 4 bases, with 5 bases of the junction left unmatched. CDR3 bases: TGTGCCACCAGCAGAACGCGGGGGGGCATCACCGGGGAGCTGTTTTTT. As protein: CATSRTRGGITGELFF.

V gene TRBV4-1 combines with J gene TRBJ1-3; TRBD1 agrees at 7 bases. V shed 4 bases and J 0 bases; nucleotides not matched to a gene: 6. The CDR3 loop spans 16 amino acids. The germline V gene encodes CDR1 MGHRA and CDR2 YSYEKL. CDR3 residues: CASSPTRGASGNTIYF. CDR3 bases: TGCGCCAGCAGCCCAACCAGGGGGGCCTCTGGAAACACCATATATTTT.

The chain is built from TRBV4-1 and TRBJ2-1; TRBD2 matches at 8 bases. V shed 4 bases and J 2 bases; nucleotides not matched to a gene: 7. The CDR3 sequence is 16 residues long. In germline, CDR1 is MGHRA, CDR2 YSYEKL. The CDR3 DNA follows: TGCGCCAGCAGCCGAGACCCGGGACTAGCCTACAATGAGCAGTTCTTC. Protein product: CASSRDPGLAYNEQFF.

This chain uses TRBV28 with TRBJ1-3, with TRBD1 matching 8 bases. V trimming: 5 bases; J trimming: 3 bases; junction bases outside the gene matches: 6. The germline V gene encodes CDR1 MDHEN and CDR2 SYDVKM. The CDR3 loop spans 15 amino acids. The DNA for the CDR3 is TGTGCCAGCAGTAGCGGGACAGGCAATGGAAACACCATATATTTT. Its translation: CASSSGTGNGNTIYF.

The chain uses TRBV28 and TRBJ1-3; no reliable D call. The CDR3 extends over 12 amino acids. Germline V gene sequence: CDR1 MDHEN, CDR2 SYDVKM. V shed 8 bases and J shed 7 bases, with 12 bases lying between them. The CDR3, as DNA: TGTGCCAGCGGCGGGCCGTCGAACACCATATATTTT. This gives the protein CASGGPSNTIYF.

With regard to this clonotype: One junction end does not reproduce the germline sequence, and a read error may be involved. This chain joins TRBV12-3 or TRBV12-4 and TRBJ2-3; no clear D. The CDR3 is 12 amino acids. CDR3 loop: CASRLSTDAQYF. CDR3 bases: TGTGCCAGCAGATTGAGCACAGATGCGCAGTATTTT.

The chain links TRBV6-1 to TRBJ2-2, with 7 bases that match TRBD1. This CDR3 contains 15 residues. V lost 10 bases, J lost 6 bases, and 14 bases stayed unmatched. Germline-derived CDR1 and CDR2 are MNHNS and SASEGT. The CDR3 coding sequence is TGTGCCACCACACGTATTACAGGGGTCTCCGGGGAGCTGTTTTTT. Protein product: CATTRITGVSGELFF.

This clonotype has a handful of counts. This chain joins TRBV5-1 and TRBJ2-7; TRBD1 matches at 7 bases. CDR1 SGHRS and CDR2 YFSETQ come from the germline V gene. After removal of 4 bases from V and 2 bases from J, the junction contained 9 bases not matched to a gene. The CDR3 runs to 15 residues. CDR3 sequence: CASSPTTGITYEQYF. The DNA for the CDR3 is TGCGCCAGCAGCCCCACGACAGGGATCACCTACGAGCAGTACTTC.

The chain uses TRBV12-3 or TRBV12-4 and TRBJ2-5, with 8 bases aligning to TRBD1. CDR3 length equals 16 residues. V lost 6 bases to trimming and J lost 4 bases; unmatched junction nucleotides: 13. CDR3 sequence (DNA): TGTGCCAGCAGACAGAGGACAGGGAAGGGTTTAGAGACCCAGTACTTC. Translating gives CASRQRTGKGLETQYF.

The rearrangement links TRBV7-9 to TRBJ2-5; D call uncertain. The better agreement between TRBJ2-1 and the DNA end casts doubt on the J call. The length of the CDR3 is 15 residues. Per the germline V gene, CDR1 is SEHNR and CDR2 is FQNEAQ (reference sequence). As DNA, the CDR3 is TGTGCCAGCAGTTCGACTCGAACTCCTTACAATGAGCAGTTCTTC. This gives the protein CASSSTRTPYNEQFF.

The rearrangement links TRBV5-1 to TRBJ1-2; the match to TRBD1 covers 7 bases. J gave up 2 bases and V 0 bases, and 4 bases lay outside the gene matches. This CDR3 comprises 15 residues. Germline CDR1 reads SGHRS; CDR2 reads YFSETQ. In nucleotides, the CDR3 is TGCGCCAGCAGCTTGGGAGGGGGCGAAAACTATGGCTACACCTTC. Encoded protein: CASSLGGGENYGYTF.

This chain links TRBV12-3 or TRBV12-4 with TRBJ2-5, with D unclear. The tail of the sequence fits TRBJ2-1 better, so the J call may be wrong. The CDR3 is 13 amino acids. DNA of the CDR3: TGTGCCAGCACCTTAGTGGCGGCCAGTGAGCAGTTCTTC. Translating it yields CASTLVAASEQFF.

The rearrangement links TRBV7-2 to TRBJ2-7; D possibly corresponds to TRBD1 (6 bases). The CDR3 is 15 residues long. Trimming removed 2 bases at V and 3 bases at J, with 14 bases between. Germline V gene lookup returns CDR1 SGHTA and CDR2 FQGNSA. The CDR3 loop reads CASSLQAGAYYEQYF. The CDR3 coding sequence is TGTGCCAGCAGCTTACAGGCAGGGGCGTACTACGAGCAGTACTTC.